Below, 21 T cell receptor beta chains from the same sample are listed, as sequenced in a study of CD8 T cells in Susac syndrome. Random-hexamer reverse transcription was applied to about 0.5 to 1 ug RNA. A single record per CDR3 protein comes from TCRdb applying MiXCR to the immunoSEQ multiplex PCR reads. The sample holds about 190,000 distinct CDR3 sequences; 95% are singletons and the top ten take 0.075% to 0.1%. Sequenced sample: CD4+ T cells from PBMCs. All receptors derive from a human donor with Susac syndrome.

V is TRBV10-3 and J is TRBJ2-3; D may correspond to TRBD1 or TRBD2 (5 bases each). With 4 bases removed from V and 1 base from J, the gap between germline ends came to 6 bases. Germline CDR1 is ENHRY and CDR2 is SYGVKD. CDR3 length: 13 residues. CDR3 coding DNA: TGTGCCATCAGTGGGGACGGCACAGATACGCAGTATTTT. It is translated as CAISGDGTDTQYF.

The V and J genes are TRBV20-1 and TRBJ2-5; D is undetermined. CDR3 size: 13 residues. CDR1 and CDR2 from the germline V gene are DFQATT and SNEGSKA (reference sequence). Between the trimmed V and J ends, which lost 6 bases and 1 base, there was a span of 12 bases. The CDR3 here is CSAQLVIQETQYF. CDR3 nucleotide sequence: TGCAGTGCACAACTCGTGATCCAAGAGACCCAGTACTTC.

V gene TRBV12-3 or TRBV12-4 combines with J gene TRBJ1-6; TRBD1 agrees at 8 bases. Trimming at V came to 0 bases and at J to 7 bases, leaving 2 bases not matched to a gene. CDR3 length equals 15 residues. In DNA form, the CDR3 reads TGTGCCAGCAGTTTAGCACAGGGGGGAAATTCACCCCTCCACTTT. Residues: CASSLAQGGNSPLHF.

This clonotype was seen only once. An end of the junction differs from the germline gene, which may be a read error. The rearrangement joins TRBV7-7 to TRBJ2-1; D possibly matches TRBD1 or TRBD2 (5 bases each). CDR3 length: 14 amino acids. Germline CDR1 and CDR2: SSHAT and FNYEAQ (reference sequence). This chain's CDR3 is CASSLVAGTGEQFF. Here the CDR3 DNA reads TGTGCTAGCAGCTTAGTGGCAGGGACGGGTGAGCAGTTCTTC.

The rearrangement joins TRBV27 to TRBJ1-2; the D gene is possibly TRBD1 (6 bases). The germline V gene has CDR1 MNHEY and CDR2 SMNVEV (reference sequence). V was cut by 5 bases and J by 5 bases, with 15 bases left in between. This CDR3 has 14 residues. The chain's CDR3 is CASSASGAPYGYTF. CDR3 nucleotides: TGTGCCAGCAGTGCCTCGGGGGCTCCTTATGGCTACACCTTC.

The sample holds one count of this clonotype. This chain joins TRBV20-1 and TRBJ1-5; D not certain. CDR3 length: 17 amino acids. Germline V gives CDR1 DFQATT, CDR2 SNEGSKA (reference sequence). V was clipped by 4 bases and J by 3 bases, with 22 bases between them. CDR3 protein: CSATRADQQNINQPQHF. The DNA of the CDR3 is TGCAGTGCTACTCGGGCGGACCAACAAAATATCAATCAGCCCCAGCATTTT.

The chain is built from TRBV7-9 and TRBJ1-4, with D hard to call. The germline V and J ends were trimmed by 1 base and 8 bases, with 14 bases remaining between them. This CDR3 contains 15 residues. Germline CDR1 reads SEHNR; CDR2 reads FQNEAQ (reference sequence). CDR3: CASSLGQLEGEKLFF. CDR3 nucleotide sequence: TGTGCCAGCAGCTTAGGTCAACTCGAAGGAGAAAAACTGTTTTTT.

J is TRBJ2-2 and V is TRBV6-6; D not resolved. V lost 4 bases, J lost 6 bases, and 6 bases lay in between. The CDR3 totals 12 residues. From germline, CDR1 is MNHNY and CDR2 SVGAGI (reference sequence). CDR3 loop: CASSFGAGELFF. The CDR3 DNA sequence: TGTGCCAGCAGTTTTGGTGCCGGGGAGCTGTTTTTT.

The chain combines TRBV30 with TRBJ2-1; 11 positions match TRBD2. After removal of 1 base from V and 2 bases from J, the junction contained 7 bases not matched to a gene. Germline V gene lookup returns CDR1 GTSNPN and CDR2 SVGIG (reference sequence). The CDR3 runs to 17 residues. CDR3 in DNA: TGTGCCTGGAGTGCGACTAGCGGGGACTTCACCTACAATGAGCAGTTCTTC. Translating gives CAWSATSGDFTYNEQFF.

V is TRBV14 and J is TRBJ1-1; D not resolved. Trimming cost V 0 bases and J 4 bases, with 9 bases left between them. CDR1 and CDR2 from the germline V gene are SGHDN and FVKESK. The CDR3 totals 14 residues. This CDR3 is CASSQESGFTEAFF. As DNA, the CDR3 is TGTGCCAGCAGCCAAGAGTCCGGGTTCACTGAAGCTTTCTTT.

This chain joins TRBV10-3 and TRBJ1-4, with a weak D call TRBD1 (6 bases). The V end was cut by 6 bases, the J end by 6 bases, with 17 bases between. The germline CDR1 and CDR2 sequences are ENHRY and SYGVKD. This CDR3 has 15 amino acids. The DNA for the CDR3 is TGTGCCATCAGGGCCACGGGGGCACGCGATGAAAAACTGTTTTTT. Amino acids: CAIRATGARDEKLFF.

The CDR3 here is CASSYRGPEEETQYF. The CDR3 coding sequence is TGCGCCAGCAGCTACAGAGGGCCCGAGGAAGAGACCCAGTACTTC. This chain links TRBV5-1 with TRBJ2-5; TRBD2 might be the D (5 bases). CDR3 length: 15 amino acids. Germline assignment: CDR1 SGHRS and CDR2 YFSETQ. The V end was cut by 3 bases, the J end by 3 bases, with 15 bases between.

This chain connects TRBV29-1 to TRBJ1-1; the D is unclear. The CDR3 is made up of 13 amino acids. Trimming took 7 bases from V and 4 from J, leaving 16 bases between them. Per the germline V gene, CDR1 is SQVTM and CDR2 is ANQGSEA. The CDR3 protein is CSADLAVGTEAFF. For the CDR3, the DNA is TGCAGCGCCGATCTGGCAGTAGGCACTGAAGCTTTCTTT.

The chain employs TRBV20-1 and TRBJ2-2; tentative D call: TRBD1 (6 bases). Germline lookup yields CDR1 DFQATT and CDR2 SNEGSKA (reference sequence). The CDR3 runs to 16 residues. Trimming left V 2 bases short and J 0 bases short, with 13 bases between. In nucleotides, the CDR3 is TGCAGTGCTAGAAGACAGGTGGGCCCGAACACCGGGGAGCTGTTTTTT. Translation: CSARRQVGPNTGELFF.

The CDR3 is CASSSKGQGDEQYF. CDR3 coding DNA: TGTGCCAGCAGCAGCAAGGGACAGGGAGACGAGCAGTACTTC. The chain is built from TRBV11-2 and TRBJ2-7; 9 bases align to TRBD1. Trimming took 5 bases from V and 5 from J; bases not matched to a gene: 7. This CDR3 contains 14 residues. Looked up from germline, CDR1 is SGHAT and CDR2 is FQNNGV.

This sequence joins TRBV29-1 and TRBJ1-2, with D tentatively TRBD1 (5 bases). Germline values: CDR1 SQVTM, CDR2 ANQGSEA. V was clipped by 0 bases and J by 6 bases, with 14 bases between them. This CDR3 contains 14 residues. CDR3 residues: CSVEDLGRDHGYTF. DNA for the CDR3: TGCAGCGTTGAAGATCTTGGTAGGGACCATGGCTACACCTTC.

This chain links TRBV3-1 with TRBJ2-1; TRBD2 matches 14 bases. J gave up 2 bases and V 4 bases, and 13 bases lay outside the gene matches. This CDR3 has 20 residues. CDR1 is LGHDT and CDR2 is YNNKEL in the germline V gene (reference sequence). The CDR3: CASSPGLAGGPLGPYNEQFF. DNA for the CDR3: TGTGCCAGCAGCCCAGGACTAGCGGGGGGACCCCTAGGTCCCTACAATGAGCAGTTCTTC.

This chain links TRBV20-1 with TRBJ2-3, with 12 bases fitting TRBD2. Germline V gene lookup returns CDR1 DFQATT and CDR2 SNEGSKA (reference sequence). Trimming took 5 bases from V and 2 from J; bases not matched to a gene: 14. The CDR3 runs to 18 residues. CDR3 region: CSAPIGGPSGGATDTQYF. CDR3 nucleotides: TGCAGTGCTCCAATAGGGGGCCCTAGCGGGGGGGCCACAGATACGCAGTATTTT.

The chain couples TRBV27 to TRBJ1-4; 7 positions agree with TRBD1. Looked up from germline, CDR1 is MNHEY and CDR2 is SMNVEV (reference sequence). This CDR3 contains 14 residues. V shed 4 bases and J 8 bases; nucleotides not matched to a gene: 7. The CDR3 DNA sequence: TGTGCCAGCAGTTCAGGGGGGGGGAAGGAAAAACTGTTTTTT. It codes for CASSSGGGKEKLFF.

The rearrangement joins TRBV18 to TRBJ1-2; D might be TRBD1 (6 bases). Trimming removed 4 bases from V and 3 bases from J, with 12 bases in between. There are 14 residues in the CDR3. Germline-derived CDR1 and CDR2 are KGHSH and LQKENI. The CDR3 nucleotides read TGTGCCAGCTCACAGGGGGAAGTGTACTATGGCTACACCTTC. Its translation: CASSQGEVYYGYTF.

The chain uses TRBV6-2 or TRBV6-3 and TRBJ2-1; 14 bases are shared with TRBD2. The CDR3 loop spans 17 amino acids. V lost 4 bases, J lost 8 bases, and 10 bases stayed unmatched. Germline CDR1 reads MNHEY; CDR2 reads SVGEGT. The CDR3 reads CASSSPGLAGALDEQFF. The CDR3 DNA sequence: TGTGCCAGCAGTTCACCGGGACTAGCGGGGGCCCTGGATGAGCAGTTCTTC.